This section outlines one T cell receptor (beta chain) sequence together with its context. The antigen this receptor binds is unknown. No clone much larger than this one lies a single base away; base qualities are absent. To be included, a participant needed at least one PBMC sample from before ART initiation plus at least two post-ART samples. All participants with HIV were treated in the United States of America. Before DNA extraction, cryopreserved samples of roughly 0.9-10 million PBMC were thawed and then washed. At the time of the earliest PBMC sample, participants with HIV were aged between about 20 and 60 years. Per participant, PBMC samples came from 1-4 timepoints prior to ART initiation and 2-8 timepoints following ART initiation, for a median of 7 samples. For every participant, serial HIV viral load, CD4+ T-cell count, ART history and demographic data were obtained. Genomic DNA was extracted from unsorted PBMC with a Qiagen kit on a QIAcube, processed in batches of 12 samples.

This sample was included in a study of long-term antiretroviral therapy in people with HIV (dated by TCRdb to the early 2020s). A note on the overall study: The earliest samples were collected approximately a decade before the 2015 WHO recommendation for immediate ART, a period when ART was typically delayed until CD4 counts fell. A retrospective serial study tested whether ART initiation and durable HIV suppression were associated with changes in peripheral blood TRB repertoire composition and diversity. Among the 30 to 35 participants with HIV, eleven were female. No cross-contamination during QIAcube processing was seen in test extractions of a monoclonal T-cell line run alongside a few dozen polyclonal samples. The cohort contributed over 150 cryopreserved PBMC samples from 30 adults with confirmed HIV infection, collected serially over a mean of roughly 6 years (range 1-12).

Results and caveats for the whole study, not just this receptor: HIV repertoires had narrower CDR3 length ranges than controls, and the network structure suggested an antigen-experienced repertoire that shifted only slightly toward naive after ART. Starting ART was linked to a significant rise in TRB diversity, yet even after long-term ART the diversity remained significantly lower than in transplant donor controls. Inferences about post-ART repertoire changes are limited because no data were available on ART adherence, viral resistance or therapy changes. Owing to limited PBMC availability, only the TCR beta chain was sequenced, without alpha chain pairing. The repertoire was dominated across all time points by expanded TRB clones identified before ART initiation, although this dominance was seen to fluctuate and to decrease in many PLHIV after ART. Unsorted PBMC were profiled instead of sorted CD4+ and CD8+ T cells because pre-ART samples had limited cell numbers. Samples dated from the mid-2000s to the late 2010s, and the ART regimens used may be less effective than current ones.

Reading the germline V gene gives CDR1 SGHTA and CDR2 FQGNSA. Deletion took 2 bases off V and 0 bases off J, with a span of 14 bases between the germline ends. CDR3 length: 18 amino acids, cysteine to phenylalanine. Solely the CDR3 DNA is kept, with 54 bases framed from the first base. The immunoSEQ hsTCRB v3.0 assay was used at survey level resolution to sequence the TRB variable region. A depth of roughly 35,000-55,000 T-cell genomes per sample was targeted for TRB sequencing. Pooled TRB libraries were sequenced on an Illumina MiSeq with a v3 150-cycle kit. On the authors' methods: Repertoire analysis ran in R within a reproducible Nextflow workflow covering QC, data transformation and analysis. Custom analyses were implemented in LymphoSeq2, an R package for AIRR-Seq data exploration. After excluding a few samples that yielded fewer than 5000 total TRB sequences, fewer than 200 HIV repertoires remained for analysis. Among the 180 to 200 HIV repertoires that were kept, almost 60 were collected before ART initiation and roughly 130 were collected after ART initiation. Each repertoire was downsampled to 5000 TRB nucleotide sequences, and summary statistics were averaged across 100 downsampling iterations. The analysis kept only TRB sequences whose CDR3 regions were at least seven amino acids long. Diversity was measured with a Shannon entropy-derived clonality score and the Gini coefficient. In the repertoire networks, any two of the top 5000 CDR3 amino acid sequences were connected whenever the two sequences differed by an edit distance of one. For TRB CDR3 amino acid sequences, antigen specificity groups and MHC restriction were predicted with GLIPH2. To flag known associations with CMV, EBV, HIV or tissue antigens, CDR3 amino acid sequences were compared against VDJdb and McPAS-TCR. Pre-ART, post-ART and control groups were compared with Wilcoxon signed-rank tests and Holm-Bonferroni correction. What TCRdb holds here is the immuneACCESS table cut down to in-frame rearrangements. Part of the clones is not present; checked against another copy, under half of the missing clones reflect an unresolved V gene, and the others are unexplained. V and J calls and clone size are as listed in that table; D and trimming were resolved from the DNA. The sample records 27,000 or so clones, 70% to 90% of which are singletons. 15% to 20% of the sample rests with the top ten.

This sequence originates from a middle-aged man with HIV. The chain couples TRBV7-2 to TRBJ2-6; the D gene is not confidently resolved. Sequences were derived from unsorted PBMCs, sampled 1.2 years after starting antiretroviral therapy. The CDR3: CASSLTLPQSSGANVLTF. The DNA is TGTGCCAGCAGCTTAACGCTTCCTCAGAGCTCTGGGGCCAACGTCCTGACTTTC.